Listed below are T cell receptor beta chains from one sample, sequenced in a study of T cells in Graves' hyperthyroidism and ophthalmopathy. TCRdb re-called the multiplex PCR reads with MiXCR, one entry per CDR3 protein. Seen here are fewer than 350,000 distinct CDR3 sequences, about a sixth observed once, and the top ten hold around 15%. The specimen was blood. Receptor source: a woman aged 40 to 50 with Graves' ophthalmopathy. Both conserved end residues are part of each CDR3. D genes are given only for firm matches. The size entry is marked missing in some rows and otherwise reads once, few, many or a size class.

abundance	v_gene	j_gene	d_gene	CDR3nt	CDR3aa
.	TRBV30	TRBJ2-2	.	TGTGCCTGGAGTCCTCGAGAGGAGCTGTTTTTT	CAWSPREELFF
few	TRBV5-4	TRBJ2-7	TRBD2	TGTGCCAGCAGCTCTGCCTGGAGGACTAGCGGGAACTACGAGCAGTACTTC	CASSSAWRTSGNYEQYF
.	TRBV12-3/TRBV12-4	TRBJ1-1	.	TGTGCCAGCAGTGCCTTGGACCCTAACACTGAAGCTTTCTTT	CASSALDPNTEAFF
.	TRBV13	TRBJ1-1	.	TGTGCCAGCAGCTTACCTCCGGGACCGAACACTGAAGCTTTCTTT	CASSLPPGPNTEAFF
many	TRBV29-1	TRBJ1-2	.	TGCAGCGTTGGCCAGGAGGGGGGTGGCTACACCTTC	CSVGQEGGGYTF
.	TRBV20-1	TRBJ2-7	.	TGCAGTGCTAGCATTAGCGACTACGAGCAGTACTTC	CSASISDYEQYF
many	TRBV27	TRBJ1-1	TRBD1	TGTGCCACCAGGACAGGGGGTCTCGGGAACACTGAAGCTTTCTTT	CATRTGGLGNTEAFF
many	TRBV11-2	TRBJ2-7	TRBD2	TGTGCCAGCAGTTCGGGACTAGCGGCCTCCTACGAGCAGTACTTC	CASSSGLAASYEQYF
many	TRBV6-1	TRBJ2-7	TRBD2	TGTGCCAGCAGCCGGGGACTAGCGGGAGGGTCCTCCTACGAGCAGTACTTC	CASSRGLAGGSSYEQYF
few	TRBV4-3	TRBJ2-5	TRBD1	TGCGCCAGCAGCCAAGGCGGGACAGGGGGTTTTCAAGAGACCCAGTACTTC	CASSQGGTGGFQETQYF
.	TRBV5-6	TRBJ2-1	TRBD1	TGTGCCAGCAGCTTGGACCGGGACAGGGGGGTTAATGAGCAGTTCTTC	CASSLDRDRGVNEQFF
many	TRBV15	TRBJ2-7	TRBD1	TGTGCCACCAGCAGAGGGGACAGGGGGTACGAGCAGTACTTC	CATSRGDRGYEQYF
.	TRBV20-1	TRBJ1-1	.	TGCAGTGCAAACCCCTCCCTCGCTATGAACACTGAAGCTTACTTT	CSANPSLAMNTEAYF
many	TRBV13	TRBJ2-7	TRBD1	TGTGCCAGCAGCTTTACGGGACAGGTGATCTACGAGCAGTACTTC	CASSFTGQVIYEQYF
many	TRBV28	TRBJ2-4	.	TGTGCCAGCAGTTCAATAGGGAGGAACATTCAGTACTTC	CASSSIGRNIQYF
many	TRBV6-1	TRBJ2-5	.	TGTGCCAGCAGTAGCGCCCAAGAGACCCAGTACTTC	CASSSAQETQYF
.	TRBV6-2/TRBV6-3	TRBJ1-5	.	TGTGCCAGCAACAGGGCCAACAATCAGCCCCAGCATTTT	CASNRANNQPQHF
many	TRBV6-2/TRBV6-3	TRBJ2-7	.	TGTGCCAGCAGTCGATCCCTGGGCGGGCCCTACGAGCAGTACTTC	CASSRSLGGPYEQYF
many	TRBV12-5	TRBJ1-1	.	TGTGCTAGTGGTTTCACCCCCAGACAGGATGCGAACACTGAAGCTTTCTTT	CASGFTPRQDANTEAFF
many	TRBV6-2/TRBV6-3	TRBJ2-6	.	TGTGCCAGCAGGTCCTCTGGGGCCAACGTCCTGACTTTC	CASRSSGANVLTF
.	TRBV11-3	TRBJ1-1	.	TGTGCCAGCAGCCAGGACAGTGAGAACACTGAAGCTTTCTTT	CASSQDSENTEAFF
many	TRBV28	TRBJ1-2	.	TGTGCCAGCAGTTTCAGGGGATGGGTCCATGGCTACACCTTC	CASSFRGWVHGYTF
few	TRBV12-3/TRBV12-4	TRBJ1-1	TRBD1	TGTGCCAGCAGTGCCCGGGACAGACCAAACACTGAAGCTTTCTTT	CASSARDRPNTEAFF
.	TRBV28	TRBJ2-7	TRBD1	TGTGCCAGCAGTTCTACCAGACAGGGGGCCTTCTACGAGCAGTACTTC	CASSSTRQGAFYEQYF
many	TRBV7-2	TRBJ1-5	.	TGTGCCAGCAGCGACCTGGGTCAGCCCCAGCATTTT	CASSDLGQPQHF
.	TRBV2	TRBJ1-2	.	TGTGCGGTGGCTGAAACCGATAACTATGGCTACACCTTC	CAVAETDNYGYTF
many	TRBV28	TRBJ2-3	.	TGTGCCAGCAGTTCGGGGTTAGATACGCAGTATTTT	CASSSGLDTQYF
many	TRBV6-2/TRBV6-3	TRBJ2-7	TRBD1	TGTGCCAGCAGTTCTCGCAGGGGGCCCTACGAGCAGTACTTC	CASSSRRGPYEQYF
many	TRBV7-2	TRBJ2-7	.	TGTGCCAGCAGTTATCGGAGGGCGAACCACTACGAGCAGTACTTC	CASSYRRANHYEQYF
many	TRBV10-3	TRBJ2-7	.	TGTGCCATCAGTGAAGGGAATAGCGGCTACGAGCAGTACTTC	CAISEGNSGYEQYF
many	TRBV12-3/TRBV12-4	TRBJ2-1	.	TGTGCCAGCAGTTTAAGGTCCGTCAATGAGCAGTTCTTC	CASSLRSVNEQFF
many	TRBV30	TRBJ2-7	.	TGTGCCTGGAGTGAACCGAGAATTATATCCTACGAGCAGTACTTC	CAWSEPRIISYEQYF
many	TRBV28	TRBJ2-7	.	TGTGCCAGCACCCGGGGCAGGGGCTACGAGCAGTACTTC	CASTRGRGYEQYF
once	TRBV28	TRBJ1-1	.	TGTTCCAGCAGTCAATACCGGGACCGGAGCATGAACACTGAAGCTTTCTTT	CSSSQYRDRSMNTEAFF
many	TRBV28	TRBJ1-3	.	TGTGCCAGCAAAGGGGGGGGAACGGCAAACACCATATATTTT	CASKGGGTANTIYF
many	TRBV10-3	TRBJ2-7	.	TGTGCCATCGCTGACGCGCAAAGGGAGTACGAGCATTACTTC	CAIADAQREYEHYF
few	TRBV12-3/TRBV12-4	TRBJ2-7	.	TGTGCCAGCAGTCTCGGGACGGCGAGCGAGCAGTACTTC	CASSLGTASEQYF
many	TRBV5-1	TRBJ1-1	.	TGCGCCAGCAGCTTGGCCCTCGCCGGAGGAGAAGCTTTCTTT	CASSLALAGGEAFF
.	TRBV10-3	TRBJ2-7	TRBD1	TGTGCCATCACCCTCGGGACAGTGCAGTACTTC	CAITLGTVQYF
many	TRBV28	TRBJ1-2	TRBD1	TGTGCCAGCAGCACCATCCGTACAGGGGGCTATTCTGGCTACACCTTC	CASSTIRTGGYSGYTF